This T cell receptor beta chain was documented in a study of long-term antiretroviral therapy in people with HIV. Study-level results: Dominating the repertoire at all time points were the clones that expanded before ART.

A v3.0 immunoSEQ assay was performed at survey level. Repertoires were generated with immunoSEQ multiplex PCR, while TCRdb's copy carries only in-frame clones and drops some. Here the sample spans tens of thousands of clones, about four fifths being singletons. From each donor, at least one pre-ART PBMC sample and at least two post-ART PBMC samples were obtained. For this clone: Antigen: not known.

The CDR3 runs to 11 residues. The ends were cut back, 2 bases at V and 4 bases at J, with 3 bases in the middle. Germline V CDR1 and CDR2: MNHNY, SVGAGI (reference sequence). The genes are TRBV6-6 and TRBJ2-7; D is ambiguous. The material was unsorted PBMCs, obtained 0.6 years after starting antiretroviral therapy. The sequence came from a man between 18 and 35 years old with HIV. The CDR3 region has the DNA TGTGCCAGCAGTTACCGGTACGAGCAGTACTTC. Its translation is CASSYRYEQYF.